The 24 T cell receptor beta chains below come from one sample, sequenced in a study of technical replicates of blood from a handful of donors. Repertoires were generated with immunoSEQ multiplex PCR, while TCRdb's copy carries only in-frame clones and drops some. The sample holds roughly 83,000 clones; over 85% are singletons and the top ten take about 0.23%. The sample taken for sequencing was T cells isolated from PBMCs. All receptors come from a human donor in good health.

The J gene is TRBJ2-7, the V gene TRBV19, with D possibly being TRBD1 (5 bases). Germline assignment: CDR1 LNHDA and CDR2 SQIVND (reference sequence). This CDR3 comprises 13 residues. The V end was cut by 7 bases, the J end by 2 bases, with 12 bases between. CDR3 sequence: CASTQGSAYEQYF. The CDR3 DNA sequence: TGTGCCAGTACTCAGGGTTCCGCCTACGAGCAGTACTTC.

For the CDR3, the DNA is TGTGCCAGCAGCTTAGGGTTGGGGGAGGGTGACAATCAGCCCCAGCATTTT. It yields the protein CASSLGLGEGDNQPQHF. The V gene is TRBV7-9, the J gene TRBJ1-5; tentatively, D is TRBD1 (5 bases). The CDR3 sequence is 17 residues long. Trimming pared 1 base from V and 3 bases from J, leaving 16 bases between. Germline CDR1 is SEHNR and CDR2 is FQNEAQ (reference sequence).

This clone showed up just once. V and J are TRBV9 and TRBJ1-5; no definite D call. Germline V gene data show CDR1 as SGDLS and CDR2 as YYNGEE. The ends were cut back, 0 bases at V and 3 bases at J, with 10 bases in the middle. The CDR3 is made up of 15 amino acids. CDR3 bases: TGTGCCAGCAGCGTAGAATCAGGCTACAATCAGCCCCAGCATTTT. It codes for CASSVESGYNQPQHF.

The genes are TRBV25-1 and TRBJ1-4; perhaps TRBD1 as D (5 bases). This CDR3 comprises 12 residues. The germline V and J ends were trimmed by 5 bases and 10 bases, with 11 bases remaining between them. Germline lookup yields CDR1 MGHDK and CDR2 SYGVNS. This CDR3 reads CASSLGGGKLFF. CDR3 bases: TGTGCCAGCAGTCTGGGGGGGGGAAAACTGTTTTTT.

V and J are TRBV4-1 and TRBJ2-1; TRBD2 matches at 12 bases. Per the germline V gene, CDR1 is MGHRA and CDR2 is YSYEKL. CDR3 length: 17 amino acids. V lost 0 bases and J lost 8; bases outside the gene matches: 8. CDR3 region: CASSQESGLAGRDEQFF. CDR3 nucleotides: TGCGCCAGCAGCCAAGAATCCGGACTAGCGGGGAGGGATGAGCAGTTCTTC.

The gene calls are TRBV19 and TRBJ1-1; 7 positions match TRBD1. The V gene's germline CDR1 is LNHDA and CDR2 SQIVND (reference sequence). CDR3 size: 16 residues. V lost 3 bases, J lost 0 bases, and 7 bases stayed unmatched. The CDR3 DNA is TGTGCCAGTAGTATGACAGGGCAAAGAGTGAACACTGAAGCTTTCTTT. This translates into CASSMTGQRVNTEAFF. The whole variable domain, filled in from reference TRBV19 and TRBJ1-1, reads DGGITQSPKYLFRKEGQNVTLSCEQNLNHDAMYWYRQDPGQGLRLIYYSQIVNDFQKGDIAEGYSVSREKKESFPLTVTSAQKNPTAFYLCASSMTGQRVNTEAFFGQGTRLTVV.

Here the CDR3 DNA reads TGTGCCAGCAGTTTAGACGGACAGCTCAACTATGGCTACACCTTC. Its protein product is CASSLDGQLNYGYTF. V and J are TRBV28 and TRBJ1-2; D might be TRBD1 (6 bases). This CDR3 contains 15 residues. Germline V lookup: CDR1 MDHEN, CDR2 SYDVKM. The V end was cut by 2 bases, the J end by 2 bases, with 12 bases between.

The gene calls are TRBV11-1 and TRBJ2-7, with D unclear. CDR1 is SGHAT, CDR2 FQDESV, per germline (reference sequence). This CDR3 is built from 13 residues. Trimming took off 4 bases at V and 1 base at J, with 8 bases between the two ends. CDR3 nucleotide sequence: TGTGCCAGCAGCTCTAGTAGGTCCTACGAGCAGTACTTC. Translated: CASSSSRSYEQYF.

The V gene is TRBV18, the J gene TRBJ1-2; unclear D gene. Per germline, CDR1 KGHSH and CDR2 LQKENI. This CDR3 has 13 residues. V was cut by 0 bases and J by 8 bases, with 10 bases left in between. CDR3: CASSPPGGPGYTF. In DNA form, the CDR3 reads TGTGCCAGCTCACCACCGGGCGGGCCGGGCTACACCTTC.

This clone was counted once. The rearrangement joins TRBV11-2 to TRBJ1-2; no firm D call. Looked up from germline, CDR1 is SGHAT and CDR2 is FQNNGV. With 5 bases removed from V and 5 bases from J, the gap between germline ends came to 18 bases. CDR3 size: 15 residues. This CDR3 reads CASSTPTAEKYGYTF. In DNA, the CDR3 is TGTGCCAGCAGCACCCCGACCGCGGAGAAATATGGCTACACCTTC.

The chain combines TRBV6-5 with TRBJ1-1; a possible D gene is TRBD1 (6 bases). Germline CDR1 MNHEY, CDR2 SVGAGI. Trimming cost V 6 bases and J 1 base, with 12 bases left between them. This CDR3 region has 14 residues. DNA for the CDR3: TGTGCCAGCAGGACTTCACAGGGGAACACTGAAGCTTTCTTT. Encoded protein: CASRTSQGNTEAFF.

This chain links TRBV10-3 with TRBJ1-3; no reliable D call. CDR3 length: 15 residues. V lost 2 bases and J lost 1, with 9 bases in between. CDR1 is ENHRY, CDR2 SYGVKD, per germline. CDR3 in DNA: TGTGCCATCAGTGAGAGCGGGGAATCTGGAAACACCATATATTTT. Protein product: CAISESGESGNTIYF.

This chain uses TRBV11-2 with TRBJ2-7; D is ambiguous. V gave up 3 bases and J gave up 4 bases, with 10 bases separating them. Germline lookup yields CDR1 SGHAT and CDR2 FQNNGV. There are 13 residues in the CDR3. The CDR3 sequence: CASSFRFSYEQYF. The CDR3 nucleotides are TGTGCCAGCAGCTTTCGGTTTTCTTACGAGCAGTACTTC. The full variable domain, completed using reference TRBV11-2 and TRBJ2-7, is EAGVAQSPRYKIIEKRQSVAFWCNPISGHATLYWYQQILGQGPKLLIQFQNNGVVDDSQLPKDRFSAERLKGVDSTLKIQPAKLEDSAVYLCASSFRFSYEQYFGPGTRLTVT.

The CDR3 spells CASSFRSSGADTQYF. The CDR3 nucleotides read TGTGCCAGCAGCTTTCGGTCTAGCGGGGCAGATACGCAGTATTTT. The chain joins TRBV7-8 to TRBJ2-3, with 9 bases matching TRBD2. CDR3 length equals 15 residues. V dropped 3 bases and J dropped 4; count of bases not matched to a gene: 5. In germline, CDR1 is SGHVS, CDR2 FQNEAQ.

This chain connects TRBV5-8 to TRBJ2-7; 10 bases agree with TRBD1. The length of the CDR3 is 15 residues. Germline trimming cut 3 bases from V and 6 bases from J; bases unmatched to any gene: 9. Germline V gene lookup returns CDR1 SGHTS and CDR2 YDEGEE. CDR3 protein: CASSWPGQGISEQYF. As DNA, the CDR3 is TGTGCCAGCAGCTGGCCGGGACAGGGGATTAGCGAGCAGTACTTC.

Here the CDR3 reads CASSSHLDRAGGAFF. The CDR3 DNA reads TGTGCCAGCAGCTCCCACCTTGACAGGGCGGGGGGAGCTTTCTTT. The chain uses TRBV11-3 and TRBJ1-1; 7 bases agree with TRBD1. The CDR3 sequence is 15 residues long. Trimming took 4 bases from V and 10 from J; bases not matched to a gene: 15. The germline CDR1 and CDR2 sequences are SGHNT and YENEEA.

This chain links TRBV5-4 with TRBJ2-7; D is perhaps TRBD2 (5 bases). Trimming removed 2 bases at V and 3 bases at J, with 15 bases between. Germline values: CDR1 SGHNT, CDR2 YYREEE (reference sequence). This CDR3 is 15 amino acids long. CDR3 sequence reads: CASSFDGGYYYEQYF. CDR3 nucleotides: TGTGCCAGCAGCTTTGACGGAGGATACTACTACGAGCAGTACTTC.

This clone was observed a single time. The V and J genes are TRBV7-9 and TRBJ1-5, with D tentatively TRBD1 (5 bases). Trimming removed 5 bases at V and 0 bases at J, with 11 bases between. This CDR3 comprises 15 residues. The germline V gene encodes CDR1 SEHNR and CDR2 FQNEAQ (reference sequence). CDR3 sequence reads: CASSSRGGSNQPQHF. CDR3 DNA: TGTGCCAGCAGCAGTAGGGGAGGTAGCAATCAGCCCCAGCATTTT. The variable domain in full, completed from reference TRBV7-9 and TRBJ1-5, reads DTGVSQNPRHKITKRGQNVTFRCDPISEHNRLYWYRQTLGQGPEFLTYFQNEAQLEKSRLLSDRFSAERPKGSFSTLEIQRTEQGDSAMYLCASSSRGGSNQPQHFGDGTRLSIL.

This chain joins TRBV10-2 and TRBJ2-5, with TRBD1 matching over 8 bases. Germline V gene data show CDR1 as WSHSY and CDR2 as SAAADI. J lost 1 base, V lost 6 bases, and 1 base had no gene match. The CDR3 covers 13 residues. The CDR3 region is CASRDRVQETQYF. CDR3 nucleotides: TGCGCCAGCAGGGACAGGGTCCAAGAGACCCAGTACTTC.

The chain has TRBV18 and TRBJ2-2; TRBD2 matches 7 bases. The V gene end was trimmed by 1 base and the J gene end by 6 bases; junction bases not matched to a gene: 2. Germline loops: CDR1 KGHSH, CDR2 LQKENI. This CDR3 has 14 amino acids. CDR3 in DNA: TGTGCCAGCTCACCACAGGGAGGGGCCGGGGAGCTGTTTTTT. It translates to CASSPQGGAGELFF.

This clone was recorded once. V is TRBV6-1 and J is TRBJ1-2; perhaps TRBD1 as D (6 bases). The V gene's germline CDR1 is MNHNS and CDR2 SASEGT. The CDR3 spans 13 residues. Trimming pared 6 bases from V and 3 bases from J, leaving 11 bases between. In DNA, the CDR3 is TGTGCCAGCAGCTGGGGGGGCGACTATGGCTACACCTTC. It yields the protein CASSWGGDYGYTF.

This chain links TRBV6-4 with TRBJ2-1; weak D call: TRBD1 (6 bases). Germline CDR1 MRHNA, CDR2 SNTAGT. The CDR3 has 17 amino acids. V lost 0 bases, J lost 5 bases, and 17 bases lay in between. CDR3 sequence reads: CASSDSATGLRHNEQFF. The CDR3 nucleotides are TGTGCCAGCAGTGACTCCGCGACAGGTCTCAGGCACAATGAGCAGTTCTTC.

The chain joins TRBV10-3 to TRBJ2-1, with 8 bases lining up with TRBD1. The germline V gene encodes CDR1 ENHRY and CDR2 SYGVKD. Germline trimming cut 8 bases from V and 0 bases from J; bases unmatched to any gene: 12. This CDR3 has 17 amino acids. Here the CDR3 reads CAIRRAGGTSSYNEQFF. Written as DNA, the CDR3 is TGTGCCATCCGGCGGGCAGGGGGCACGAGCTCCTACAATGAGCAGTTCTTC.

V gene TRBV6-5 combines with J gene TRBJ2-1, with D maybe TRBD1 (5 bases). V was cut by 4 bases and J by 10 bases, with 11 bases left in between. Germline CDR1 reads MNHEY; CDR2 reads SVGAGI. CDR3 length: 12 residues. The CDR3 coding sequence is TGTGCCAGCAGTTCCACCCGACAGGAGCAGTTCTTC. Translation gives CASSSTRQEQFF.